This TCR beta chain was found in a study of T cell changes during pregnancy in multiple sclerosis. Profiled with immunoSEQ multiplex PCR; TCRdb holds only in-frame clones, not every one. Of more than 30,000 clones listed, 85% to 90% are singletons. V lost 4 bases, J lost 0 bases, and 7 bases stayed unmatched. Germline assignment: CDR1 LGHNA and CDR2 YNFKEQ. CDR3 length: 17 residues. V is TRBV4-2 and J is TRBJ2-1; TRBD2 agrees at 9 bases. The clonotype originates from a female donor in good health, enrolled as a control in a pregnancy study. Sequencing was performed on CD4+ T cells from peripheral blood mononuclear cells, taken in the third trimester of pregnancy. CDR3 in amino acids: CASSRKPSGDSYNEQFF. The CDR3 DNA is TGTGCCAGCAGCCGTAAGCCTAGCGGGGACTCCTACAATGAGCAGTTCTTC.